The T cell receptor beta chain under discussion was sequenced for a study of T-cell reconstitution after alpha-beta-depleted transplantation in children. The study's findings and limits: About two months after transplant, alpha-beta T cells reportedly came from several hundred expanded graft clones. The main origin of T-cell counts and diversity one year after transplant was newly produced T cells. There were some patients whose high TCRbeta diversity at day 60 came from surviving recipient T cells and thymic progenitors.

This CDR3 contains 16 residues. Germline-derived CDR1 and CDR2 are ENHRY and SYGVKD. Deletions cut 3 bases from V and 0 bases from J, with 14 bases between. Unique molecular identifiers were incorporated when the TCRbeta library was constructed. TCRdb reprocessed the PCR reads via MiXCR and lists one record per CDR3 protein. The sample lists about 120,000 distinct CDR3 sequences; under 30% were seen once. About this clonotype itself: Its antigen remains unknown.

The origin of this receptor is a male patient between 2 and 9 years old who had a stem cell transplant for chronic granulomatous disease, so the T cells may come from the graft donor. The sample in question was PBMCs, mostly from graft donor cells, obtained 180 days after TCRalphabeta/CD19-depleted stem cell transplant. The J gene is TRBJ2-5, the V gene TRBV10-3; tentative D call: TRBD1 (5 bases). In nucleotides, the CDR3 is TGTGCCATCAGTGACCGGACAAGGGTGTACCAAGAGACCCAGTACTTC. This encodes CAISDRTRVYQETQYF.